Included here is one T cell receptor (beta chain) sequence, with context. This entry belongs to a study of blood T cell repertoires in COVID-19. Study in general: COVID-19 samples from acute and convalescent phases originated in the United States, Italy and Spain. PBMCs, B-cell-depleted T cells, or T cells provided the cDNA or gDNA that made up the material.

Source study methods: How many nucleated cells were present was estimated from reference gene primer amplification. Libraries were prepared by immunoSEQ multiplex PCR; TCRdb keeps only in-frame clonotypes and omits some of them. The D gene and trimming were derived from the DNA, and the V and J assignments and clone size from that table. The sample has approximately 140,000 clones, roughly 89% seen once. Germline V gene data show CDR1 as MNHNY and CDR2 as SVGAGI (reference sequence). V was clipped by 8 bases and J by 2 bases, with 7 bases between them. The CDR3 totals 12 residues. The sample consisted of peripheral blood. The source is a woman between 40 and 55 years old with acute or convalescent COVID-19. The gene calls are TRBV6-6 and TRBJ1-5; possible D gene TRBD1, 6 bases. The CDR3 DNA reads TGTGCCAGCGAGGGGGGCAATCAGCCCCAGCATTTT. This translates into CASEGGNQPQHF.